This TCR beta chain was recovered during a study of T cell repertoires in cytomegalovirus infection. V dropped 4 bases and J dropped 6 bases, with 8 bases sitting between them. Germline V gene sequence: CDR1 LNHDA, CDR2 SQIVND (reference sequence). The length of the CDR3 is 12 residues. This clonotype showed up just a few times. As yet, its antigen is unknown. TCRdb fed the reads into MiXCR, producing one record per CDR3 protein. Of hundreds of thousands of distinct CDR3 sequences in the sample, roughly 33% were seen once. This receptor was taken from a human donor in good health (CMV status not recorded). Some clones in this sample may be carry-over from other donors' samples. The material was cultured CD8+ T cells from PBMCs, obtained from culture after CMV antigen stimulation. The gene calls are TRBV19 and TRBJ2-3; D possibly uses TRBD1 or TRBD2 (5 bases each). The CDR3 DNA reads as TGTGCCAGTAGTAATTGGGGGGATACGCAGTATTTT. It codes for CASSNWGDTQYF.